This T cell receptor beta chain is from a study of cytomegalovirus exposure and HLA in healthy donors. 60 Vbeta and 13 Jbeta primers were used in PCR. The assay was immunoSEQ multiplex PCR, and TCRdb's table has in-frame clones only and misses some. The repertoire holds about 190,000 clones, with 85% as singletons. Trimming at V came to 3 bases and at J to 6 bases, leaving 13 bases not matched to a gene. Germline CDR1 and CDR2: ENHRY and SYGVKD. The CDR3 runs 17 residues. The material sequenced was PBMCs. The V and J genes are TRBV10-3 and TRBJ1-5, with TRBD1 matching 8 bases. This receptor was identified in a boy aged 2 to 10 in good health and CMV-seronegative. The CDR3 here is CAISDPDRGGAFQPQHF. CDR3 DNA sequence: TGTGCCATCAGTGACCCAGACAGGGGTGGGGCTTTTCAGCCCCAGCATTTT.